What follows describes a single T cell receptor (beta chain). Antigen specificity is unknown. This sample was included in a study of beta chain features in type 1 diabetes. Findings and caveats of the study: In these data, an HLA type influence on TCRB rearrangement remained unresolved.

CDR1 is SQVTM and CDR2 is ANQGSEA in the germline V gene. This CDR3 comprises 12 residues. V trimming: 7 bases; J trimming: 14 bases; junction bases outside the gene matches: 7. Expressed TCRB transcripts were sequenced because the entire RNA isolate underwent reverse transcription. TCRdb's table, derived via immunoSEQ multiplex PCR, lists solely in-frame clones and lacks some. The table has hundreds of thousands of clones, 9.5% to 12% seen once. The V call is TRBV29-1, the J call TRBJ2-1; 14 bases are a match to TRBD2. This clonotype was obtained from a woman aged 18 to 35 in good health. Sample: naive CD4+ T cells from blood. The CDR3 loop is CSGGTSGRSEFF. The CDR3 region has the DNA TGCAGCGGCGGGACTAGCGGGAGAAGCGAGTTCTTC.